Listed here is a single TCR beta chain. Data came from immunoSEQ multiplex PCR; TCRdb stores just in-frame clones and leaves some out. The sample yields roughly 650,000 clones, approximately 97% seen once. These data come from a study of shared clonotypes between healthy human individuals. V lost 7 bases to trimming and J lost 5 bases; unmatched junction nucleotides: 10. The CDR3 runs to 13 residues. Per the germline V gene, CDR1 is SQVTM and CDR2 is ANQGSEA. There were only Caucasian adults among the donors, and all lived in Nashville, Tennessee. The study separated CD4+ cells into CD45RA+ naive and CD45RA-negative memory subsets.

The sequenced sample consisted of naive CD4+ T cells sorted from blood. The subset was: CD45RA+ positively selected. The sequence came from a woman younger than 45 in good health. This sequence joins TRBV29-1 and TRBJ1-2; 7 bases are a match to TRBD1. This chain's CDR3 is CSASNPDRYGYTF. The CDR3 DNA follows: TGCAGCGCCTCGAACCCGGACAGGTATGGCTACACCTTC. Full variable domain (remainder filled in from reference TRBV29-1 and TRBJ1-2): SAVISQKPSRDICQRGTSLTIQCQVDSQVTMMFWYRQQPGQSLTLIATANQGSEATYESGFVIDKFPISRPNLTFSTLTVSNMSPEDSSIYLCSASNPDRYGYTFGSGTRLTVV.